This TCR beta chain was documented in a study of blood T cell repertoires in COVID-19 (dated by TCRdb to the early 2020s). At the level of the whole study: Samples covering the acute and convalescent phases of COVID-19 were provided by collaborators in the United States, Italy and Spain. The prospective study material was composed of cDNA or gDNA derived from T cells, B-cell-depleted T cells, or PBMCs. The dataset comprised deeply sampled blood TCRbeta repertoires from subjects exposed to, actively infected with, or recovered from COVID-19. The repertoires were released in a freely available public database intended as a resource for research on the immune response to SARS-CoV-2. Samples came from the ongoing ImmuneRACE study (first 160 participants) plus 1,254 subjects from 6 global collaborators. A de-identified subject ID, COVID-19 status, age in years and sex were almost always included in the sample metadata. Where HLA class I and class II types were available, the types were taken from metadata supplied by the sample provider, not from assay-based typing.

In the case of this clone: Which antigen it targets is not known. No qualities accompany the bases; no much larger clone lies one base away.

At one collaborating source in Seattle, patients were enrolled during active infection and were followed longitudinally through the course of disease. The collaborating institutions used their own protocols to collect whole blood in K2EDTA tubes. For TCRbeta analysis, collaborator samples were shipped as frozen whole blood, as isolated PBMCs, or as DNA extracted from either sample type. The research as a whole found: The amount of clinical and demographic metadata varied by source and participant and was provided uncurated.

TCRbeta CDR3 regions were amplified from genomic DNA using the immunoSEQ Assay, a bias-controlled multiplex PCR. Per the authors' processing: The number of nucleated cells in each sample was estimated from the amplification of reference gene primers within the assay. Sequence reads were collapsed and filtered to measure the absolute abundance of every unique TCRbeta CDR3 rearrangement. For each sample, productive Simpson clonality was calculated as the square root of Simpson's diversity index over productive rearrangements. The table was pulled from immuneACCESS by TCRdb, which kept in-frame rearrangements only. Such tables lose some clones; where checked, under half of the loss comes from unresolved V genes, and the rest has no known cause. The V and J calls and clone size come from that table; D and trimming were worked out from the DNA. The sample table shows 160,000 or so clones, and 79% are seen once. The ten largest clones capture more than 7% of the sample.

V has 8 bases trimmed and J has 13 bases trimmed; junction bases matching no gene number 7. Reading the germline V gene (reference sequence) gives CDR1 LNHDA and CDR2 SQIVND. Inclusive of the bounding cysteine and phenylalanine, the CDR3 is 12 residues long. The CDR3 DNA has 36 bases and is translated from base 1. The specimen was peripheral blood. This clonotype originated in a woman aged 60 to 75 with COVID-19, enrolled during active disease. The sequence links TRBV19 to TRBJ1-4; TRBD1 agrees with 10 junctional bases. In nucleotide form, the sequence is TGTGCCAGTTGGTGGGGGGACAGGGGACTGTTTTTT. Translated, it reads CASWWGDRGLFF.